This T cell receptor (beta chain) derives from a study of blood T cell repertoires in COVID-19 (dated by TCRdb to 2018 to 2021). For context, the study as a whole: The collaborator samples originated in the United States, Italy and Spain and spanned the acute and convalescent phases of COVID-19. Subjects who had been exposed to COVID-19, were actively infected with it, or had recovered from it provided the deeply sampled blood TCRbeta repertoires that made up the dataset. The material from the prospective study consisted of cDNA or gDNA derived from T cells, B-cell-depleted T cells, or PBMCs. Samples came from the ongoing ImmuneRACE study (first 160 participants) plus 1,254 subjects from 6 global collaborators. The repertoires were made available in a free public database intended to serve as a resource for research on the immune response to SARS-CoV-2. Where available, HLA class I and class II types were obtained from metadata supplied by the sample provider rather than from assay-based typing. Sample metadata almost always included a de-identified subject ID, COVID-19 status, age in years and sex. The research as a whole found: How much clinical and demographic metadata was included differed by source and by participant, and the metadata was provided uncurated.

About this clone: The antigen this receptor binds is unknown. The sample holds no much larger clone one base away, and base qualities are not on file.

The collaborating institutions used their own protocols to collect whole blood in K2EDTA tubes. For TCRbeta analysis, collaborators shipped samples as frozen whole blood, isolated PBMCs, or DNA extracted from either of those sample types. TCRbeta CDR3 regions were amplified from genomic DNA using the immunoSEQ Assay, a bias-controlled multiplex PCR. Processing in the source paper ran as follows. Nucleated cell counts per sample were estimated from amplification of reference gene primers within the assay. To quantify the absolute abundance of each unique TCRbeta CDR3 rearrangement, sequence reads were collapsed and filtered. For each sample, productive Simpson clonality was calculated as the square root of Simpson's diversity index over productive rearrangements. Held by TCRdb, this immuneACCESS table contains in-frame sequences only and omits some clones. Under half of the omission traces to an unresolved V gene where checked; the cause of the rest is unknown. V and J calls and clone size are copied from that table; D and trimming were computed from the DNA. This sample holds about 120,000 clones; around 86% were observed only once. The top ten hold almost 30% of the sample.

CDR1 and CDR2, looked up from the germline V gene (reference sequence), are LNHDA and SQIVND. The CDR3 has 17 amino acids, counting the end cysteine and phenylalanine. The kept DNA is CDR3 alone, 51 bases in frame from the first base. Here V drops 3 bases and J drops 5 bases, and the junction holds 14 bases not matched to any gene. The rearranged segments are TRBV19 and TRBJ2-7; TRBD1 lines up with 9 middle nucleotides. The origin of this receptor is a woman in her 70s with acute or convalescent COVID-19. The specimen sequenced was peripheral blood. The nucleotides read TGTGCCAGTAGTATGGGAGCCGGGACAGGGTTTTCGGACGAGCAGTACTTC. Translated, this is CASSMGAGTGFSDEQYF.